A single sample is the source of the 12 T cell receptor beta chains below, sequenced in a study of human T cells and chemical hapten exposure. In TCRdb, the RACE reads were re-called with MiXCR into one record per CDR3 protein. This sample has fewer than 85,000 distinct CDR3 sequences, with approximately 8.6% found just once. Regarding time point: healthy volunteer bleed at 6 weeks. Unfractionated whole blood was the source from which total RNA was extracted. What was sequenced was whole blood. These receptors were collected from a female donor in good health. Some clones in this sample may be carry-over from other donors' samples.

This clonotype occurred many times. The V and J genes are TRBV9 and TRBJ1-2; tentatively, D is TRBD1 (5 bases). This CDR3 region has 13 residues. The ends were cut back, 5 bases at V and 6 bases at J, with 14 bases in the middle. Germline CDR1 and CDR2: SGDLS and YYNGEE. In nucleotides, the CDR3 is TGTGCCAGCAGGGGACCCTCTAGGAATGGCTACACCTTC. Translated: CASRGPSRNGYTF.

The J gene is TRBJ1-6, the V gene TRBV6-2 or TRBV6-3; D unresolved. V lost 8 bases and J 8 bases, leaving 16 bases between the germline ends. This CDR3 is 14 amino acids long. The germline CDR1 and CDR2 sequences are MNHEY and SVGEGT. In nucleotides, the CDR3 is TGTGCCAGCCGTTTAATTTGGTTCGATTCACCCCTCCACTTT. It is translated as CASRLIWFDSPLHF.

This clonotype showed up just a few times. The chain combines TRBV4-1 with TRBJ1-2, with a tentative D call TRBD1 (6 bases). This CDR3 region has 15 residues. V was pared by 1 base and J by 8 bases, with 17 bases between. CDR1 is MGHRA and CDR2 is YSYEKL in the germline V gene. The CDR3 DNA reads as TGCGCCAGCAGCCAAGGGACCCCTTTGGGGGCCGGCTACACCTTC. The encoded protein is CASSQGTPLGAGYTF.

The rearrangement joins TRBV11-2 to TRBJ2-5, with D unresolved. CDR1 and CDR2 (germline): SGHAT, FQNNGV. Trimming pared 5 bases from V and 2 bases from J, leaving 3 bases between. The CDR3 runs to 11 residues. Written as DNA, the CDR3 is TGTGCCAGCAGCCTACAAGAGACCCAGTACTTC. Amino acid sequence: CASSLQETQYF.

This clonotype has a handful of counts. The chain carries TRBV9 and TRBJ2-6; no definite D call. This CDR3 is built from 16 residues. The ends were cut back, 1 base at V and 0 bases at J, with 8 bases in the middle. Germline CDR1 reads SGDLS; CDR2 reads YYNGEE. CDR3 sequence: CASSVPTVSGANVLTF. The CDR3 DNA sequence: TGTGCCAGCAGCGTACCGACGGTCTCTGGGGCCAACGTCCTGACTTTC.

This clonotype turned up a few times. The chain links TRBV5-4 to TRBJ1-3; possible D gene TRBD1, 5 bases. CDR1 is SGHNT, CDR2 YYREEE, per germline (reference sequence). The germline V and J ends were trimmed by 1 base and 3 bases, with 14 bases remaining between them. There are 16 residues in the CDR3. CDR3 nucleotide sequence: TGTGCCAGCAGCTTGTTTCGGGGGATGAATGGAAACACCATATATTTT. Translation gives CASSLFRGMNGNTIYF.

Note on this clonotype: This may be a read error, as it is one base from a much larger clone. The chain has TRBV6-2 or TRBV6-3 and TRBJ1-5; tentative D call: TRBD1 (6 bases). Germline CDR1 MNHEY, CDR2 SVGEGT. This CDR3 is built from 15 residues. The CDR3 bases are TGTGCCAGCAGTCGGGACAAGTCGGGCAATCAGCCCCAGAATTTT. This translates into CASSRDKSGNQPQNF.

The chain joins TRBV25-1 to TRBJ2-7, with D maybe TRBD2 (7 bases). The CDR3 covers 15 residues. Germline V lookup: CDR1 MGHDK, CDR2 SYGVNS. V lost 6 bases to trimming and J lost 2 bases, with 17 bases between them. The CDR3 protein is CASRSQGGAAYEQYF. In DNA, the CDR3 is TGTGCCAGCAGGAGCCAAGGGGGGGCTGCCTACGAGCAGTACTTC.

This clonotype was found many times. CDR3 DNA: TGTGCCAGCAGCTTAAGACTAGCGGGGGAGATCACAGATACGCAGTATTTT. Protein product: CASSLRLAGEITDTQYF. This rearrangement joins TRBV11-2 to TRBJ2-3; the match to TRBD2 covers 12 bases. The CDR3 loop spans 17 amino acids. V lost 2 bases, J lost 2 bases, and 5 bases stayed unmatched. Germline CDR1 reads SGHAT; CDR2 reads FQNNGV.

This clonotype was counted at least ten times. The chain joins TRBV27 to TRBJ2-7; TRBD1 matches at 7 bases. V gave up 0 bases and J gave up 1 base; unmatched junction bases: 9. Germline assignment: CDR1 MNHEY and CDR2 SMNVEV (reference sequence). The CDR3 runs 17 residues. For the CDR3, the DNA is TGTGCCAGCAGTTTATCCCCTCCCGACAGGGCTTCCTACGAGCAGTACTTC. It specifies CASSLSPPDRASYEQYF.

Notes on this clonotype: The junction shows a germline mismatch at one end, possibly a read error. The chain uses TRBV6-1 and TRBJ2-4; TRBD2 matches at 7 bases. The CDR3 is made up of 15 amino acids. In germline, CDR1 is MNHNS, CDR2 SASEGT. The DNA for the CDR3 is TGTGCCAGCAGTCAAGCTGGGGGGGGCAAAAACATTCAGTACTTC. Protein: CASSQAGGGKNIQYF.

This clonotype was seen a handful of times. V gene TRBV2 combines with J gene TRBJ2-7; D may be TRBD2 (6 bases). Looked up from germline, CDR1 is SNHLY and CDR2 is FYNNEI. The CDR3 contains 15 residues. Trimming left V 5 bases short and J 3 bases short, with 17 bases between. The CDR3 loop reads CASSSGRDGGYEQYF. The CDR3 nucleotides read TGTGCCAGCAGTTCTGGCCGGGACGGGGGCTACGAGCAGTACTTC.